The 27 T cell receptor beta chains presented below share a single source sample, sequenced in a study of blood T cell repertoires in COVID-19. TCRdb's table, derived via immunoSEQ multiplex PCR, lists solely in-frame clones and lacks some. This sample has around 160,000 clones, with 86% found just once. The sample consisted of peripheral blood. The receptors derive from a young man with acute or convalescent COVID-19.

The rearrangement joins TRBV3-1 (or the pseudogene TRBV3-2) to TRBJ1-3; D is perhaps TRBD1 (6 bases). CDR3 length: 16 residues. Per germline, CDR1 LGHDT and CDR2 YNNKEL (reference sequence). Between the trimmed V and J ends, which lost 4 bases and 0 bases, there was a span of 13 bases. The CDR3 here is CASSLGGRISGNTIYF. CDR3 coding DNA: TGTGCCAGCAGCCTAGGGGGACGGATCTCTGGAAACACCATATATTTT.

The chain couples TRBV5-4 to TRBJ1-1; D remains ambiguous. V shed 4 bases and J shed 5 bases, with 15 bases lying between them. CDR1 is SGHNT and CDR2 is YYREEE in the germline V gene (reference sequence). The CDR3 spans 14 residues. CDR3 residues: CASSPLEVRTEAFF. The CDR3 DNA reads as TGTGCCAGCAGCCCTCTCGAGGTTCGAACTGAAGCTTTCTTT.

V is TRBV12-3 or TRBV12-4 and J is TRBJ1-5; no reliable D call. Trimming shortened V by 3 bases and J by 4 bases, and 4 bases separated the two germline ends. This CDR3 is 12 amino acids long. CDR3 residues: CASSFVNQPQHF. CDR3 bases: TGTGCCAGCAGTTTCGTTAATCAGCCCCAGCATTTT.

This clone was counted only a few times. This chain uses TRBV10-3 with TRBJ1-5, with D uncertain. The V gene's germline CDR1 is ENHRY and CDR2 SYGVKD. V dropped 5 bases and J dropped 4 bases, with 6 bases sitting between them. This CDR3 spans 12 amino acids. CDR3 coding DNA: TGTGCCATCAGTACAGAAAATCAGCCCCAGCATTTT. Its translation: CAISTENQPQHF.

The chain links TRBV3-1 (or the pseudogene TRBV3-2) to TRBJ2-2, with 12 bases identical to TRBD2. The J segment lost 7 bases and the V segment lost 5 bases, leaving 14 bases of the junction unmatched. CDR1 and CDR2 from the germline V gene are LGHDT and YNNKEL (reference sequence). This CDR3 comprises 18 residues. CDR3 DNA: TGTGCCAGCAGCTCGCTTGGGACTAGCGGGCGAGGGGGCGGGGAGCTGTTTTTT. Translating gives CASSSLGTSGRGGGELFF.

This chain links TRBV7-2 with TRBJ1-1, with a tentative D call TRBD1 (6 bases). The germline CDR1 and CDR2 sequences are SGHTA and FQGNSA. The CDR3 covers 15 residues. V lost 6 bases and J lost 0, with 14 bases in between. The CDR3 nucleotides are TGTGCCAGCAGATCTGGACAGCTCATGAACACTGAAGCTTTCTTT. The encoded protein is CASRSGQLMNTEAFF.

The chain joins TRBV7-8 to TRBJ2-5; TRBD2 is a possible D gene (7 bases). V lost 4 bases and J 4 bases, leaving 13 bases between the germline ends. Germline-derived CDR1 and CDR2 are SGHVS and FQNEAQ. This CDR3 is built from 14 residues. The CDR3 DNA reads TGTGCCAGCAGCTGGGGACGGGGGGCAGAGACCCAGTACTTC. It codes for CASSWGRGAETQYF.

The V gene is TRBV1, the J gene TRBJ1-2. TRBV1 is marked as a pseudogene. The CDR3 is made up of 16 amino acids. CDR3 residues: CTSSQVGGEVKYGYTF. In DNA form, the CDR3 reads TGCACCAGCAGCCAAGTCGGAGGGGAAGTTAAATATGGCTACACCTTC.

The rearrangement uses TRBV9 and TRBJ1-1, with 7 nucleotides matching TRBD1. V was clipped by 2 bases and J by 6 bases; unmatched bases: 10. The CDR3 has 15 amino acids. The V gene's germline CDR1 is SGDLS and CDR2 YYNGEE. The CDR3 region is CASSVLTGTEAEAFF. CDR3 bases: TGTGCCAGCAGCGTCTTGACAGGGACCGAAGCTGAAGCTTTCTTT. Combining the CDR3 with reference TRBV9 and TRBJ1-1 gives the whole variable domain DSGVTQTPKHLITATGQRVTLRCSPRSGDLSVYWYQQSLDQGLQFLIQYYNGEERAKGNILERFSAQQFPDLHSELNLSSLELGDSALYFCASSVLTGTEAEAFFGQGTRLTVV.

The chain couples TRBV2 to TRBJ2-2; D is unresolved. The CDR3 loop spans 15 amino acids. Germline V gene sequence: CDR1 SNHLY, CDR2 FYNNEI. V was trimmed by 7 bases and J by 1 base, leaving 13 bases between them. The CDR3 here is CASTRVAGNTGELFF. In DNA form, the CDR3 reads TGTGCCAGCACTCGTGTTGCCGGGAACACCGGGGAGCTGTTTTTT. The full variable domain, with the rest looked up from reference TRBV2 and TRBJ2-2, is EPEVTQTPSHQVTQMGQEVILRCVPISNHLYFYWYRQILGQKVEFLVSFYNNEISEKSEIFDDQFSVERPDGSNFTLKIRSTKLEDSAMYFCASTRVAGNTGELFFGEGSRLTVL.

V is TRBV5-5 and J is TRBJ2-3; D not certain. The ends were cut back, 1 base at V and 0 bases at J, with 6 bases in the middle. CDR3 length: 14 residues. Germline V gene sequence: CDR1 SGHKS, CDR2 YYEKEE (reference sequence). The CDR3 DNA is TGTGCCAGCAGCTTGCAGGCTAGCACAGATACGCAGTATTTT. It yields the protein CASSLQASTDTQYF.

The rearrangement uses TRBV30 and TRBJ2-5; 7 bases are a match to TRBD1. The CDR3 length is 13 residues. Germline CDR1 and CDR2: GTSNPN and SVGIG (reference sequence). Trimming removed 8 bases from V and 5 bases from J; junction bases left unmatched: 11. The CDR3 loop reads CAGSRTGGETQYF. The CDR3 DNA reads as TGTGCCGGATCCCGGACAGGCGGGGAGACCCAGTACTTC. The full variable domain, completed using reference TRBV30 and TRBJ2-5, is SQTIHQWPATLVQPVGSPLSLECTVEGTSNPNLYWYRQAAGRGLQLLFYSVGIGQISSEVPQNLSASRPQDRQFILSSKKLLLSDSGFYLCAGSRTGGETQYFGPGTRLLVL.

CDR3 bases: TGTGCCACCAGCAGCCGGACCGGGGCCGGGGAGCTGTTTTTT. Translating it yields CATSSRTGAGELFF. The chain is built from TRBV15 and TRBJ2-2, with D possibly TRBD2 on 5 matching bases. The CDR3 extends over 14 amino acids. Deletions cut 3 bases from V and 6 bases from J, with 11 bases between. The germline V gene encodes CDR1 LNHNV and CDR2 YYDKDF (reference sequence).

The J gene is TRBJ1-6, the V gene TRBV27, with no clear D. The germline V and J ends were trimmed by 3 bases and 18 bases, with 18 bases remaining between them. Germline V CDR1 and CDR2: MNHEY, SMNVEV (reference sequence). The length of the CDR3 is 13 residues. CDR3 nucleotide sequence: TGTGCCAGCAGTTTTTTTTACAGCTTTCGGGGCCACTTT. This sequence encodes CASSFFYSFRGHF.

The rearrangement joins TRBV19 to TRBJ1-1; tentatively, D is TRBD1 (6 bases). Trimming removed 7 bases from V and 1 base from J, with 10 bases in between. The germline V gene encodes CDR1 LNHDA and CDR2 SQIVND (reference sequence). The CDR3 runs to 13 residues. CDR3 loop: CASILQGNTEAFF. In DNA, the CDR3 is TGTGCCAGTATTTTACAGGGGAACACTGAAGCTTTCTTT.

CDR3 in amino acids: CASSLARLAGNTGELFF. The CDR3 DNA reads TGCGCCAGCAGCTTAGCCCGACTAGCGGGGAACACCGGGGAGCTGTTTTTT. This rearrangement joins TRBV5-1 to TRBJ2-2; 10 bases are shared with TRBD2. Germline V lookup: CDR1 SGHRS, CDR2 YFSETQ. V lost 2 bases and J lost 1; bases outside the gene matches: 5. There are 17 residues in the CDR3.

This clone was picked up a small number of times. The chain combines TRBV24-1 with TRBJ2-7; 7 bases agree with TRBD2. CDR3 size: 14 residues. The germline CDR1 and CDR2 sequences are KGHDR and SFDVKD. The trim removed 2 bases at V and 4 bases at J, leaving 4 bases unmatched. This chain's CDR3 is CATSDSDSGYEQYF. CDR3 in DNA: TGTGCCACCAGTGATTCTGATAGCGGGTACGAGCAGTACTTC.

The V gene is TRBV6-6, the J gene TRBJ2-5; unclear D gene. The CDR3 is 14 residues long. The V gene lost 2 bases and the J gene lost 2 bases, with 9 bases spanning the gap. Germline V CDR1 and CDR2: MNHNY, SVGAGI (reference sequence). The CDR3 sequence: CASSYPSRQETQYF. The CDR3 nucleotides are TGTGCCAGCAGTTACCCCTCGAGGCAAGAGACCCAGTACTTC.

J is TRBJ1-2 and V is TRBV3-1 (or the pseudogene TRBV3-2), with D possibly being TRBD1 (5 bases). The germline V and J ends were trimmed by 6 bases and 8 bases, with 16 bases remaining between them. Germline lookup yields CDR1 LGHDT and CDR2 YNNKEL (reference sequence). CDR3 size: 13 residues. The CDR3 region has the DNA TGTGCCAGCAGACAGAGGGGACTGGTAGGCTACACCTTC. Translation gives CASRQRGLVGYTF.

The gene calls are TRBV12-5 and TRBJ1-5; D not resolved. Per germline, CDR1 LGHNT and CDR2 FRNRAP. This CDR3 comprises 15 residues. V lost 0 bases, J lost 3 bases, and 9 bases lay in between. The CDR3 sequence is CASGLVIQYNQPQHF. CDR3 nucleotides: TGTGCTAGTGGTTTGGTAATTCAGTACAATCAGCCCCAGCATTTT.

The chain uses TRBV6-5 and TRBJ2-3; D is uncertain. The germline V gene encodes CDR1 MNHEY and CDR2 SVGAGI. Trimming removed 3 bases from V and 0 bases from J, with 7 bases in between. CDR3 length: 14 residues. CDR3 region: CASSYSVSTDTQYF. Here the CDR3 DNA reads TGTGCCAGCAGTTATTCCGTGAGCACAGATACGCAGTATTTT.

The chain is built from TRBV27 and TRBJ2-1; 8 nucleotides align to TRBD2. Germline V CDR1 and CDR2: MNHEY, SMNVEV (reference sequence). Trimming took 5 bases from V and 4 from J; bases not matched to a gene: 16. This CDR3 has 18 residues. CDR3 loop: CASSKQPSPAGAYNEQFF. CDR3 sequence (DNA): TGTGCCAGCAGTAAACAACCTTCCCCAGCGGGGGCTTACAATGAGCAGTTCTTC.

The chain uses TRBV7-2 and TRBJ1-6; a weak D match, TRBD1 (5 bases). The V and J ends lost 1 base and 1 base respectively, with 8 bases between them. CDR1 and CDR2 (germline): SGHTA, FQGNSA. CDR3 size: 16 residues. Here the CDR3 DNA reads TGTGCCAGCAGCTTAGTCCCAGGGTCCTATAATTCACCCCTCCACTTT. This gives the protein CASSLVPGSYNSPLHF.

J is TRBJ2-5 and V is TRBV29-1; D might be TRBD1 (6 bases). The germline CDR1 and CDR2 sequences are SQVTM and ANQGSEA. The CDR3 contains 12 residues. Deletions cut 6 bases from V and 5 bases from J, with 13 bases between. The chain's CDR3 is CSVGHMGETQYF. The CDR3 DNA is TGCAGCGTGGGACATATGGGGGAGACCCAGTACTTC.

The chain combines TRBV6-5 with TRBJ2-2; D call uncertain. CDR1 is MNHEY, CDR2 SVGAGI, per germline. CDR3 length: 13 amino acids. V was pared by 6 bases and J by 0 bases, with 5 bases between. CDR3 nucleotide sequence: TGTGCCAGCAGGTCAGCGAACACCGGGGAGCTGTTTTTT. It encodes CASRSANTGELFF.

J is TRBJ1-5 and V is TRBV27; D is possibly TRBD1 (5 bases). Looked up from germline, CDR1 is MNHEY and CDR2 is SMNVEV (reference sequence). The CDR3 length is 13 residues. V lost 4 bases and J lost 3, with 7 bases in between. The CDR3 here is CASSWGHNQPQHF. The CDR3 bases are TGTGCCAGCAGTTGGGGCCACAATCAGCCCCAGCATTTT.

This rearrangement joins TRBV19 to TRBJ1-2; D perhaps matches TRBD1 (5 bases). From germline, CDR1 is LNHDA and CDR2 SQIVND (reference sequence). The CDR3 length is 13 residues. V lost 7 bases to trimming and J lost 8 bases, with 17 bases between them. CDR3 sequence (DNA): TGTGCCAGTACACGCCAGGGTTTCGGCGGCTACACCTTC. Translating it yields CASTRQGFGGYTF.